These 18 T cell receptor beta chains were sequenced from one sample in a study of PD-L1 blockade in urothelial cancer. Time point of the sample: pretreatment peripheral blood. Here immunoSEQ multiplex PCR was the method, and the copy in TCRdb shows in-frame clones only, minus some. Counted here are over 75,000 clones, approximately 88% occurring once; the ten biggest clones make up 0.97%. Sample: PBMCs, taken around atezolizumab (anti-PD-L1) treatment. These receptors were collected from a woman aged 80 or older with urothelial cancer.

This clone was picked up one time. The rearrangement uses TRBV10-3 and TRBJ1-2; TRBD1 is a possible D gene (5 bases). Trimming cost V 8 bases and J 0 bases, with 16 bases left between them. Germline values: CDR1 ENHRY, CDR2 SYGVKD. CDR3 length equals 15 residues. Here the CDR3 reads CAIAEVDSSNYGYTF. The CDR3 DNA reads as TGTGCCATCGCGGAAGTAGACAGCTCTAACTATGGCTACACCTTC.

The rearrangement joins TRBV19 to TRBJ2-3; TRBD2 matches at 9 bases. CDR3 length: 14 amino acids. Germline lookup yields CDR1 LNHDA and CDR2 SQIVND (reference sequence). The V and J ends lost 6 bases and 5 bases, in that order; junction bases with no gene match: 6. The CDR3 is CASRVAGAGDTQYF. The CDR3 bases are TGTGCCAGTAGGGTAGCGGGAGCTGGAGATACGCAGTATTTT. Using reference TRBV19 and TRBJ2-3 for the parts outside the CDR3, the full variable domain is DGGITQSPKYLFRKEGQNVTLSCEQNLNHDAMYWYRQDPGQGLRLIYYSQIVNDFQKGDIAEGYSVSREKKESFPLTVTSAQKNPTAFYLCASRVAGAGDTQYFGPGTRLTVL.

This clone was seen only a few times. This chain uses TRBV5-1 with TRBJ1-3; D unclear. Germline loops: CDR1 SGHRS, CDR2 YFSETQ. Trimming took 0 bases from V and 4 from J, leaving 8 bases between them. The CDR3 spans 14 residues. The CDR3 DNA follows: TGCGCCAGCAGCTTGGCCGGTTACGGAAACACCATATATTTT. This encodes CASSLAGYGNTIYF.

This chain uses TRBV7-2 with TRBJ2-5; 10 bases agree with TRBD2. There are 15 residues in the CDR3. Germline V lookup: CDR1 SGHTA, CDR2 FQGNSA. Losses at the gene ends were 6 bases for V and 3 bases for J; bases not matched to a gene: 7. CDR3: CASRPAGGPEETQYF. The DNA for the CDR3 is TGTGCCAGCAGGCCAGCGGGAGGGCCGGAAGAGACCCAGTACTTC.

J is TRBJ2-3 and V is TRBV5-1, with D possibly TRBD2 on 6 matching bases. The germline V gene has CDR1 SGHRS and CDR2 YFSETQ. The ends were cut back, 0 bases at V and 0 bases at J, with 11 bases in the middle. The CDR3 is made up of 16 amino acids. CDR3 loop: CASSLGGSGSTDTQYF. In DNA form, the CDR3 reads TGCGCCAGCAGCTTGGGCGGTAGCGGAAGCACAGATACGCAGTATTTT.

The chain links TRBV2 to TRBJ1-1; 7 bases are shared with TRBD1. The CDR3 totals 14 residues. Germline V lookup: CDR1 SNHLY, CDR2 FYNNEI. Losses at the gene ends were 11 bases for V and 3 bases for J; bases not matched to a gene: 12. CDR3 nucleotides: TGTGCCCTGACAGGGTATGGGGGAGACACTGAAGCTTTCTTT. The encoded protein is CALTGYGGDTEAFF.

The gene calls are TRBV10-3 and TRBJ1-2, with 9 bases aligning to TRBD1. Germline trimming cut 8 bases from V and 5 bases from J; bases unmatched to any gene: 9. Germline V gives CDR1 ENHRY, CDR2 SYGVKD. The CDR3 extends over 14 amino acids. The CDR3 sequence is CAIGEQGALYGYTF. The CDR3, as DNA: TGTGCCATCGGGGAACAGGGGGCCCTTTATGGCTACACCTTC.

V usage is TRBV13 and J usage is TRBJ1-5, with D uncertain. V was shortened by 0 bases and J by 7 bases, with 4 bases between the two germline ends. Germline lookup yields CDR1 PRHDT and CDR2 FYEKMQ (reference sequence). This CDR3 is 12 amino acids long. CDR3 sequence (DNA): TGTGCCAGCAGCTTAGGGCAGCAGCCCCAGCATTTT. Protein product: CASSLGQQPQHF.

This chain uses TRBV2 with TRBJ2-2; 10 bases are shared with TRBD2. Germline V CDR1 and CDR2: SNHLY, FYNNEI. The trim removed 11 bases at V and 0 bases at J, leaving 3 bases unmatched. The CDR3 contains 14 residues. The CDR3 loop is CAGTSGTNTGELFF. CDR3 bases: TGTGCCGGAACTAGCGGGACGAACACCGGGGAGCTGTTTTTT. The entire variable domain, with the rest obtained from reference TRBV2 and TRBJ2-2, is as follows: EPEVTQTPSHQVTQMGQEVILRCVPISNHLYFYWYRQILGQKVEFLVSFYNNEISEKSEIFDDQFSVERPDGSNFTLKIRSTKLEDSAMYFCAGTSGTNTGELFFGEGSRLTVL.

This chain links TRBV2 with TRBJ1-4; D unclear. This CDR3 has 14 amino acids. Germline CDR1 SNHLY, CDR2 FYNNEI. V was shortened by 6 bases and J by 5 bases, with 13 bases between the two germline ends. CDR3 nucleotide sequence: TGTGCCAGCAGAGCCCCGGGCGGGAATGAAAAACTGTTTTTT. Its translation is CASRAPGGNEKLFF.

This rearrangement joins TRBV6-1 to TRBJ1-1, with D tentatively TRBD1 (6 bases). CDR1 and CDR2 from the germline V gene are MNHNS and SASEGT. Between the trimmed V and J ends, which lost 2 bases and 2 bases, there was a span of 9 bases. The CDR3 sequence is 14 residues long. The CDR3 spells CASSERTANTEAFF. CDR3 nucleotide sequence: TGTGCCAGCAGTGAACGGACAGCTAACACTGAAGCTTTCTTT.

The gene calls are TRBV4-2 and TRBJ2-1; TRBD2 agrees at 13 bases. The CDR3 runs to 15 residues. The germline V gene has CDR1 LGHNA and CDR2 YNFKEQ. The ends lost 4 bases at V and 5 bases at J; junction bases unmatched: 2. CDR3 sequence (DNA): TGTGCCAGCAGCCGGACTAGCGGGAGCGACAATGAGCAGTTCTTC. This gives the protein CASSRTSGSDNEQFF.

The chain combines TRBV30 with TRBJ1-1; D uncertain. The CDR3 has 12 residues. CDR1 is GTSNPN and CDR2 is SVGIG in the germline V gene (reference sequence). V lost 5 bases and J lost 7, with 14 bases in between. The CDR3 nucleotides read TGTGCCTGGGCGGGCGGCCCAGGTGAAGCTTTCTTT. Translating gives CAWAGGPGEAFF.

The chain links TRBV4-2 to TRBJ2-5; the match to TRBD2 covers 10 bases. CDR1 and CDR2 (germline): LGHNA, YNFKEQ. With V trimmed by 1 base and J by 7 bases, 0 bases remained unmatched. The CDR3 contains 13 residues. The CDR3 protein is CASSQGLAGTQYF. As DNA, the CDR3 is TGTGCCAGCAGCCAAGGACTAGCGGGGACCCAGTACTTC.

In this sample, this clone turned up once. V usage is TRBV28 and J usage is TRBJ1-2; 7 nucleotides line up with TRBD1. CDR1 and CDR2 (germline): MDHEN, SYDVKM. V lost 6 bases and J lost 4; bases outside the gene matches: 26. This CDR3 comprises 20 residues. CDR3 amino acids: CASSGTAYKNPSGRSYGYTF. In DNA, the CDR3 is TGTGCCAGCAGCGGGACAGCCTACAAAAACCCATCGGGAAGGAGCTATGGCTACACCTTC.

The chain links TRBV5-1 to TRBJ2-3; 9 bases are a match to TRBD2. CDR1 and CDR2 from the germline V gene are SGHRS and YFSETQ. The junction had 5 bases not matched to a gene; V was cut back by 5 bases and J by 1 base. CDR3 length equals 15 residues. CDR3 loop: CASRFGGRGTDTQYF. CDR3 coding DNA: TGCGCCAGCAGGTTCGGCGGGAGGGGCACAGATACGCAGTATTTT.

The genes are TRBV20-1 and TRBJ2-7; no definite D call. This CDR3 spans 11 amino acids. The germline V gene has CDR1 DFQATT and CDR2 SNEGSKA (reference sequence). V dropped 3 bases and J dropped 5 bases, with 8 bases sitting between them. CDR3: CSARPHNEQYF. The CDR3 DNA follows: TGCAGTGCTAGGCCTCACAACGAGCAGTACTTC.

This clone has just one count. This chain uses TRBV18 with TRBJ1-4, with TRBD1 identical over 10 bases. This CDR3 is 16 amino acids long. V lost 4 bases to trimming and J lost 2 bases; unmatched junction nucleotides: 4. CDR1 is KGHSH and CDR2 is LQKENI in the germline V gene. The CDR3 DNA is TGTGCCAGCTCACAAAGACAGGGGGCGACTAATGAAAAACTGTTTTTT. Protein sequence: CASSQRQGATNEKLFF. The full variable domain, rest sourced from reference TRBV18 and TRBJ1-4, is NAGVMQNPRHLVRRRGQEARLRCSPMKGHSHVYWYRQLPEEGLKFMVYLQKENIIDESGMPKERFSAEFPKEGPSILRIQQVVRGDSAAYFCASSQRQGATNEKLFFGSGTQLSVL.